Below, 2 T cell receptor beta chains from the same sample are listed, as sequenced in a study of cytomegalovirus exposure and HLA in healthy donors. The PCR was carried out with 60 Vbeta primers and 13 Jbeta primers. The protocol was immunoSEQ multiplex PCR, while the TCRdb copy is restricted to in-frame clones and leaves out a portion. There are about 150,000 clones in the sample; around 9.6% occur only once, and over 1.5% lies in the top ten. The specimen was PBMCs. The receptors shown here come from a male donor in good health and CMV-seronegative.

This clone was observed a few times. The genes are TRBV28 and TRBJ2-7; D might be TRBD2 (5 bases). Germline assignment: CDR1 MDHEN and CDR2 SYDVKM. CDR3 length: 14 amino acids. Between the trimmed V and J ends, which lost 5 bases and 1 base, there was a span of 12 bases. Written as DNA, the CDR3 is TGTGCCAGCAGTCGGACTTTAGCATCCTACGAGCAGTACTTC. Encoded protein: CASSRTLASYEQYF.

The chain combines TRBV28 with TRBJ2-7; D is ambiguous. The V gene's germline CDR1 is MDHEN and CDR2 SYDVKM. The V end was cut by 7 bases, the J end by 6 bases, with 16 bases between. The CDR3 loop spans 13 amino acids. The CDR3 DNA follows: TGTGCCAGCACTTTGAGCGAGTATGGCGAGCAGTACTTC. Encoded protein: CASTLSEYGEQYF.